Reported below is one T cell receptor beta chain. The antigen is unknown. TCRdb's copy holds only in-frame clones and misses some; the assay was immunoSEQ multiplex PCR. The repertoire includes about 89,000 clones, roughly 92% of them detected once, and approximately 0.3% sits in the top ten. The data are from a study of graft-versus-host responses after intestinal transplantation. Study-wide background: Recipients had multivisceral, liver-intestinal, or isolated intestinal transplants. Uniformly, recipients were administered anti-thymocyte globulin induction with subsequent tacrolimus and steroids for roughly three years. Findings of the study overall: The authors found GvH clones in recipient marrow, some appearing first in ileum or blood.

This receptor was identified in a human donor who received an intestinal transplant. Specimen: unstimulated CD4+ T cells sorted from spleen or lymph node cells, collected before intestinal transplant.

CDR3 nucleotides: TGTGCCAGCTCACCAGCGACAGGGTCCCCCTACGAGCAGTACTTC. Encoded protein: CASSPATGSPYEQYF. The chain couples TRBV18 to TRBJ2-7, with 7 nucleotides matching TRBD1. Germline trimming cut 2 bases from V and 2 bases from J; bases unmatched to any gene: 6. The CDR3 consists of 15 residues. Germline V lookup: CDR1 KGHSH, CDR2 LQKENI. Using reference TRBV18 and TRBJ2-7 for the parts outside the CDR3, the full variable domain is NAGVMQNPRHLVRRRGQEARLRCSPMKGHSHVYWYRQLPEEGLKFMVYLQKENIIDESGMPKERFSAEFPKEGPSILRIQQVVRGDSAAYFCASSPATGSPYEQYFGPGTRLTVT.